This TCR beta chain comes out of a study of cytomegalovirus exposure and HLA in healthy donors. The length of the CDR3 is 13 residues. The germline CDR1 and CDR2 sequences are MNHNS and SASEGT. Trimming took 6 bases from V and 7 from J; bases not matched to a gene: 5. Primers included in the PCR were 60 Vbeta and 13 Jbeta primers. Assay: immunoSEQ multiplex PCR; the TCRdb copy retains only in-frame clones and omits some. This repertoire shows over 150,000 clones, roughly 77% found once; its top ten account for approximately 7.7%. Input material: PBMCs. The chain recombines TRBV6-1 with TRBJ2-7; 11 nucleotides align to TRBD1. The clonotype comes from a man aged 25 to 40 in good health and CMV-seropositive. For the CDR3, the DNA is TGTGCCAGCAGGGACAGGGGGCGCCGGGAGCAGTACTTC. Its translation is CASRDRGRREQYF.